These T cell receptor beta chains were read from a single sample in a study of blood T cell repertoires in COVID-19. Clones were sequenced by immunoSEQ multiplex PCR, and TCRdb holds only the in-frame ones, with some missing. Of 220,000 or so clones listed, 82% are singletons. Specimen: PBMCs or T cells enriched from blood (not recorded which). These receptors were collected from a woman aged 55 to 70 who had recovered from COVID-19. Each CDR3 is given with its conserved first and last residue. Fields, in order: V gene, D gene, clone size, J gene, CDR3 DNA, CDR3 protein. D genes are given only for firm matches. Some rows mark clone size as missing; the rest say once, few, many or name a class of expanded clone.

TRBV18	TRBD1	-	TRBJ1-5	TGTGCCAGCTCACCTTTCGGACAGGGCTCGGGTCAGCCCCAGCATTTT	CASSPFGQGSGQPQHF
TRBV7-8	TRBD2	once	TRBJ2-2	TGTGCCAGCACCCAGAGGGGGGCTAGCGGGACATTTAGAAACACCGGGGAGCTGTTTTTT	CASTQRGASGTFRNTGELFF
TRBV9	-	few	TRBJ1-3	TGTGCCAGCAGCCCCCGAGGTACTGGTTCTGGAAACACCATATATTTT	CASSPRGTGSGNTIYF
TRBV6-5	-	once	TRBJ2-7	TGTGCCAGCAGTCGTCGGGGCTCCTACGAGCAGTACTTC	CASSRRGSYEQYF
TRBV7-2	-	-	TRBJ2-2	TGTGCCAGCAACCCTTACACGAACACCGGGGAGCTGTTTTTT	CASNPYTNTGELFF
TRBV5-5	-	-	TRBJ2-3	TGTGCCAGCAGCTCTACCCCCTCAGATACGCAGTATTTT	CASSSTPSDTQYF
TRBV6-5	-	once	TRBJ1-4	TGTGCCAGCAGTTACAGGGGACTCGCTTATGAAAAACTGTTTTTT	CASSYRGLAYEKLFF
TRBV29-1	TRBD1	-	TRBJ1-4	TGCAGCGTTGCGAGACAGGGGGGTGAAAAACTGTTTTTT	CSVARQGGEKLFF
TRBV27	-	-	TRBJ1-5	TGTGCCAGCAGTATTCCACAGGGTTATAGCAATCAGCCCCAGCATTTT	CASSIPQGYSNQPQHF
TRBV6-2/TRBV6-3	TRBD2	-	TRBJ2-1	TGTGCCAGCAGTTACCCGAGCGGGGGGGCCCCTTATAACAATGAGCAGTTCTTC	CASSYPSGGAPYNNEQFF
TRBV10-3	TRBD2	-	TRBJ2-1	TGTGCCATCAGTGGAAGCGGGGCTGAAACTGGGTATGAGCAGTTCTTC	CAISGSGAETGYEQFF
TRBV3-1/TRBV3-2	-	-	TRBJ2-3	TGTGCCAGCAGTCGGAAGGGACTCAGCACAGATACGCAGTATTTT	CASSRKGLSTDTQYF
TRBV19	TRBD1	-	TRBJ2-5	TGTGCCAGTAGGTCGGGACAGGCTCTTGGGGAGACCCAGTACTTC	CASRSGQALGETQYF
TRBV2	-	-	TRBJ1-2	TGTGCCAGCAGTTATGCAGGGCCAGCCAGTGGCTACACCTTC	CASSYAGPASGYTF
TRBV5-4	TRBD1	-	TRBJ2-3	TGTGCCAGCAGCTCGGGACAGGCGGATACGCAGTATTTT	CASSSGQADTQYF
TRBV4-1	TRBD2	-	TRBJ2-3	TGCGCCAGCAGCCAATTTAGCGGGAGGGCCGGAGATACGCAGTATTTT	CASSQFSGRAGDTQYF
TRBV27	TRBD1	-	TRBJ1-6	TGTGCCAGCCGTTCCGGGACAGGGTCAGGATCACCCCTCCACTTT	CASRSGTGSGSPLHF
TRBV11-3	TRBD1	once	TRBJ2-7	TGTGCCAGCAGCCGAGGATCGGGACAGGGTAGGAACGAGCAGTACTTC	CASSRGSGQGRNEQYF
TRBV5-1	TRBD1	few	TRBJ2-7	TGCGCCAGCAGCGTGGACAGGGTCTACGAGCAGTACTTC	CASSVDRVYEQYF
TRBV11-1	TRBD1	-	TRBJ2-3	TGTGCCAGCAGCCTCGGGACAGGGACGATAGATACGCAGTATTTT	CASSLGTGTIDTQYF
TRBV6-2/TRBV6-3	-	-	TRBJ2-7	TGTGCCAGCAGTTACGGCCGCAGGGACTACGAGCAGTACTTC	CASSYGRRDYEQYF
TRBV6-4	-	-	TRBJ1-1	TGTGCCAGCAGTGACGGCACAGTCGGCAAGAACACTGAAGCTTTCTTT	CASSDGTVGKNTEAFF
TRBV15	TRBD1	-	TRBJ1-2	TGTGCCACCAGCAGGAAGACAGGGATCGTCTATGGCTACACCTTC	CATSRKTGIVYGYTF
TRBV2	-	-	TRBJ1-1	TGTGCCAGCAGTGAGGGACACATGAACACTGAAGCTTTCTTT	CASSEGHMNTEAFF
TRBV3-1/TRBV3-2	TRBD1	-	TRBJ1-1	TGTGCCAGCAGCGAGAGGACAGGGGCGCTCGGAAACACTGAAGCTTTCTTT	CASSERTGALGNTEAFF
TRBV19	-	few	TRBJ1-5	TGTGCCAGTAGTATGGGGCGGTCCCTCCAGCATTTT	CASSMGRSLQHF
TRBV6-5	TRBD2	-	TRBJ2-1	TGTGCCAGCAGACCCCGGGTAGCGGGGCTGAATGAGCAGTTCTTC	CASRPRVAGLNEQFF
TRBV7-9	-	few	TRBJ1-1	TGTGCCAGCAGCCCCTCGTTGACAGTGAACACTGAAGCTTTCTTT	CASSPSLTVNTEAFF
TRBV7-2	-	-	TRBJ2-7	TGTGCCAGCAGCCCAGGTTTGGACGAGCAGTACTTC	CASSPGLDEQYF
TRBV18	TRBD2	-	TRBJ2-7	TGTGCCAGCTCACCCGGGACTAGCGGTACCTACGAGCAGTACTTC	CASSPGTSGTYEQYF
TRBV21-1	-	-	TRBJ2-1	TGTGCCAGCAGCAAAACAGCGGGGGGAGATGGCGATGAGCAGTTCTTC	CASSKTAGGDGDEQFF